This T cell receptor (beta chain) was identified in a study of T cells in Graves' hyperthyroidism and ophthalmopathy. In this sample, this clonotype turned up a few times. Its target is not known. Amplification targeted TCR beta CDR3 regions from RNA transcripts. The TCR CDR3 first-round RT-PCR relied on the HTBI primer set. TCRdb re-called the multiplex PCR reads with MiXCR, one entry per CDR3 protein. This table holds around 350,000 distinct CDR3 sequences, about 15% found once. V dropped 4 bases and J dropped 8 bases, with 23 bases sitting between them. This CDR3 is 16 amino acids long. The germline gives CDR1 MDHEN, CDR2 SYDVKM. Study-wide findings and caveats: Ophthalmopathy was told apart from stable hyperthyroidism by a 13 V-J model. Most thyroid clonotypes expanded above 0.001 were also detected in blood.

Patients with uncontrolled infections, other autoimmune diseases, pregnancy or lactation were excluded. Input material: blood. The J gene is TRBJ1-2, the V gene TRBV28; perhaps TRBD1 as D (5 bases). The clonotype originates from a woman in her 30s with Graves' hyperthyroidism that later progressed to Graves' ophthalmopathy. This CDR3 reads CASSSPIRGRVGGYTF. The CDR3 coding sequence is TGTGCCAGCAGTTCACCCATCCGGGGCCGGGTGGGAGGCTACACCTTC.